This note documents a single T cell receptor beta chain sequence. Its antigen is still unknown. V lost 2 bases to trimming and J lost 8 bases, with 16 bases between them. In germline, CDR1 is SGHTS, CDR2 YDEGEE. The CDR3 sequence is 14 residues long. The data were taken from a study of a mutant IDH1 vaccine in newly diagnosed glioma. Study-level background: Of treated patients, 62.5% were men and about 38% women, averaging around 40 years.

Time point defined: week 23, last vaccination. Every vaccination contained 300 ug of the mutant IDH1 20-mer peptide and was paired with topical imiquimod. Each of the donors came in with new WHO grade 3 or 4 astrocytomas that were IDH1-mutant and ATRX-lost. TCRdb's copy holds only in-frame clones and misses some; the assay was immunoSEQ multiplex PCR. The sample comprises about 82,000 clones, 65% to 90% of which are singletons, and roughly 2.2% rests with the top ten. This clonotype was sampled from a young man with glioma. Some clones in this sample may be carry-over from other donors' samples. Sequencing was performed on PBMCs, taken from a glioma patient whose treatment included an IDH1 peptide vaccine. The V call is TRBV5-8, the J call TRBJ1-2, with D possibly matching TRBD1 (5 bases). The CDR3 is CASSLFPQRGGYTF. The CDR3 region has the DNA TGTGCCAGCAGCTTATTTCCGCAGAGGGGAGGCTACACCTTC.